What follows is one TCR beta chain and its context. The antigen it binds to is not known. The record has no base qualities; no much larger clone is one base away. Sequencing used an Illumina HiSeq 2500. Quantitative 5'-RACE with molecular barcodes was used to prepare TCR beta libraries. Per the authors' processing: A new computational method based on a probabilistic model of VDJ rearrangement was used to identify disease-linked TCR variants. The raw public data were reprocessed by TCRdb itself: fastp quality trimming at Q25, MiXCR clonotype calling, in-frame beta chains only. Rows are unified per CDR3 protein, each entry keeping the most common DNA and genes. TCRdb, not the original authors, processed these V and J calls. Across this sample there are about 280,000 distinct CDR3 sequences, with approximately 20% seen only once. The ten largest clones represent about 8% of the sample. The sample is drawn from a study of CD8 T cells in ankylosing spondylitis (dated by TCRdb to between 2016 and 2019). For the wider study: The study set out to find disease-linked TCR variants by profiling T cell receptor beta repertoires in ankylosing spondylitis patients and healthy donors. The whole study cohort included over 85 healthy donors and 25 ankylosing spondylitis patients. Peripheral blood was sampled, and synovial fluid was additionally collected from ankylosing spondylitis patients. Points the paper makes about the study in general: A TCR beta motif of about 8 highly homologous amino acid variants appeared characteristic of blood from ankylosing spondylitis patients. Some motif variants had previously been reported in the synovial fluid and blood of reactive arthritis patients, which suggests shared mechanisms of disease initiation. Significant enrichment of the disease-linked clones was reported in matched synovial fluid samples from ankylosing spondylitis patients. The disease-linked clones had a CD8+ phenotype and were found at relatively low frequencies in peripheral blood.

The germline V gene specifies SGHTA as CDR1 and FQGNSA as CDR2. V and J are truncated by 5 bases and 11 bases respectively, leaving an intervening sequence of 13 bases. Its CDR3 holds 12 amino acids, cysteine through phenylalanine. Kept here is only the CDR3 DNA, which spans 36 bases and is read in frame from base 1. In this chain, TRBV7-2 is recombined with TRBJ2-1; the D gene lacks a confident call. The sample comprised blood, either unsorted or a sorted T cell fraction (not recorded which). The clonotype comes from a male donor with ankylosing spondylitis or in good health (not recorded which). The CDR3 region has the sequence CASSPDRGKQFF. The sequence in DNA is TGTGCCAGCAGCCCCGACCGCGGTAAGCAGTTCTTC.